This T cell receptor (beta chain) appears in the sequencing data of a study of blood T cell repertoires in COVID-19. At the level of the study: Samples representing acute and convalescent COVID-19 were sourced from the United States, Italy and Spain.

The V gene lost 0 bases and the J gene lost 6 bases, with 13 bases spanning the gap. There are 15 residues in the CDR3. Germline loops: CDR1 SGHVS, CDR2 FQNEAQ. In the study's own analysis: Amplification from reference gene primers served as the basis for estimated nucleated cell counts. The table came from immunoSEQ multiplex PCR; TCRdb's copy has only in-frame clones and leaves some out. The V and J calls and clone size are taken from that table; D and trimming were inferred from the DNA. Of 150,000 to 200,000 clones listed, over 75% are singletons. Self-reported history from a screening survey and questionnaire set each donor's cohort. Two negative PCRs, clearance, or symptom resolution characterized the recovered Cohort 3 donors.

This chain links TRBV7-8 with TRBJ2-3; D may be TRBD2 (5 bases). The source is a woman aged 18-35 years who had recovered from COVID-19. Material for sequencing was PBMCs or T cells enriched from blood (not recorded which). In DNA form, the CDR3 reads TGTGCCAGCAGCTTAGCGCTGGGAGCTGCGGATACGCAGTATTTT. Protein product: CASSLALGAADTQYF.